This TCR beta chain was sequenced in a study of T cells in Graves' hyperthyroidism and ophthalmopathy. The CDR3 runs 18 residues. V was pared by 5 bases and J by 0 bases, with 19 bases between. Germline-derived CDR1 and CDR2 are SGHAT and FQNNGV. Uncontrolled infection, other autoimmune disease, pregnancy or lactation barred patients from enrollment. TCR beta CDR3 sequences were amplified from RNA transcripts. A set of HTBI primers served as the primers for a first-round RT-PCR of the TCR CDR3. TCRdb independently ran MiXCR on the multiplex PCR reads; one entry per CDR3 protein. The sample includes a few hundred thousand distinct CDR3 sequences, under 20% seen only once; the top ten take 40%. This clonotype showed up just a few times. What it binds is not known. General observations from the study: Most expanded thyroid clonotypes above 0.001 also appeared in blood.

Sequenced: blood. The chain couples TRBV11-2 to TRBJ2-2, with D perhaps given as TRBD1 or TRBD2 (5 bases each). The TCR originated in a man younger than 35 with Graves' ophthalmopathy. CDR3 DNA: TGTGCCAGCAGCCCCTCCATCGCCGGGGCGGCGAACACCGGGGAGCTGTTTTTT. Protein product: CASSPSIAGAANTGELFF. Full variable domain (remainder filled in from reference TRBV11-2 and TRBJ2-2): EAGVAQSPRYKIIEKRQSVAFWCNPISGHATLYWYQQILGQGPKLLIQFQNNGVVDDSQLPKDRFSAERLKGVDSTLKIQPAKLEDSAVYLCASSPSIAGAANTGELFFGEGSRLTVL.